This T cell receptor beta chain was identified in a study of cytomegalovirus exposure and HLA in healthy donors. Study outcomes and limitations: Within the 120 validation repertoires, first-cohort TCR clusters tended to co-occur, according to a later analysis.

Profiled with immunoSEQ multiplex PCR; TCRdb holds only in-frame clones, not every one. The sample yields about 50,000 clones, roughly 93% seen once. Details on this clone: Its antigen is still unknown.

V was cut by 1 base and J by 2 bases, with 9 bases left in between. This CDR3 contains 13 residues. Germline V gives CDR1 GTSNPN, CDR2 SVGIG (reference sequence). Material for sequencing was PBMCs. The receptor was isolated from a man aged 18 to 30 in good health and CMV-seronegative. The chain combines TRBV30 with TRBJ2-7, with D hard to call. Here the CDR3 reads CAWSAWQTYEQYF. The CDR3 nucleotides are TGTGCCTGGAGTGCTTGGCAGACCTACGAGCAGTACTTC.